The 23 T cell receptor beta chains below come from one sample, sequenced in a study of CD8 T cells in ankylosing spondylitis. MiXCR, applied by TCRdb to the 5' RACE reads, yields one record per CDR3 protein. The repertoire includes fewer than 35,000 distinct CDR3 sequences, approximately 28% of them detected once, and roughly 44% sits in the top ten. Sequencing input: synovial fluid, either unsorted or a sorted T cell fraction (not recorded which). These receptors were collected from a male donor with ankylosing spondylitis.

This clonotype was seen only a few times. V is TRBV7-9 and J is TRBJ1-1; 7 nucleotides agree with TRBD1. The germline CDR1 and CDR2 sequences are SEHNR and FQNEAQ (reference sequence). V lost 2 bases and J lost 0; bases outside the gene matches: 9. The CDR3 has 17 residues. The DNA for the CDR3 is TGTGCCAGCAGCTTACAAGGAGGGGGCCCATTGAACACTGAAGCTTTCTTT. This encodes CASSLQGGGPLNTEAFF.

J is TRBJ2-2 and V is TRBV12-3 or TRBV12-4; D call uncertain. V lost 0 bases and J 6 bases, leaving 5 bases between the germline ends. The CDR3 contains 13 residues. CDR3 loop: CASSLAGAGELFF. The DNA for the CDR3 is TGTGCCAGCAGTTTAGCTGGGGCCGGGGAGCTGTTTTTT.

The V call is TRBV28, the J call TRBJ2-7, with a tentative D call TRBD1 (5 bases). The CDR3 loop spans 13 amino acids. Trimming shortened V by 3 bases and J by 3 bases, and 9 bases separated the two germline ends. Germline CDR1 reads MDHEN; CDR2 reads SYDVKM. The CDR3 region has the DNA TGTGCCAGCAGTTTGGGGCTTGGCTACGAGCAGTACTTC. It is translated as CASSLGLGYEQYF.

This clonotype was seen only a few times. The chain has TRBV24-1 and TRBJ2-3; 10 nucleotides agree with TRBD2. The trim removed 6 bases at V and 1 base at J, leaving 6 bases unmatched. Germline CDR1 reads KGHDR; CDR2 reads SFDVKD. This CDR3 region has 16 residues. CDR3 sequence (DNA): TGTGCCACCAGTCCACGCACTAGCGGGGGCACAGATACGCAGTATTTT. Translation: CATSPRTSGGTDTQYF.

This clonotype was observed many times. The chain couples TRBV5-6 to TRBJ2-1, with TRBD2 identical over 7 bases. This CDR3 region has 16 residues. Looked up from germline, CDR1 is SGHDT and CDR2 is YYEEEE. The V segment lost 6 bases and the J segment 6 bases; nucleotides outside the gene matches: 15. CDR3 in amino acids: CASIVLSGTTINEQFF. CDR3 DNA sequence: TGTGCCAGCATCGTCCTTTCCGGGACTACCATCAATGAGCAGTTCTTC. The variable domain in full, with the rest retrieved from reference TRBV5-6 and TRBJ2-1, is DAGVTQSPTHLIKTRGQQVTLRCSPKSGHDTVSWYQQALGQGPQFIFQYYEEEERQRGNFPDRFSGHQFPNYSSELNVNALLLGDSALYLCASIVLSGTTINEQFFGPGTRLTVL.

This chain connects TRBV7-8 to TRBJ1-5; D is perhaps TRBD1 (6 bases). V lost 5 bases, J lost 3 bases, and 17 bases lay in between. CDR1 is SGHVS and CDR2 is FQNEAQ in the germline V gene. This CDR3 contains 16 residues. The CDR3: CASSPRDIGINQPQHF. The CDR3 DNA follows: TGTGCCAGCAGCCCGCGGGACATAGGAATCAATCAGCCCCAGCATTTT.

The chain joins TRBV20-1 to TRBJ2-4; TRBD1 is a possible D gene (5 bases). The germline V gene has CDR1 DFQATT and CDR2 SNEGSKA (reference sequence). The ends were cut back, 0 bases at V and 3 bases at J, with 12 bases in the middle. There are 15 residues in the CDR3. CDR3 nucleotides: TGCAGTGCTAGAGATGTTACGCAGGGCAAAAACATTCAGTACTTC. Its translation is CSARDVTQGKNIQYF.

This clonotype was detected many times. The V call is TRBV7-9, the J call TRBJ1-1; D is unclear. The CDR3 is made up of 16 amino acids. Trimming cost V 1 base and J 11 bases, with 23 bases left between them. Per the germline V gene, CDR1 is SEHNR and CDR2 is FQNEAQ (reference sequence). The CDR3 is CASSLEDHIIAPEAFF. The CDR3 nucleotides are TGTGCCAGCAGCTTAGAAGACCATATCATAGCTCCCGAGGCTTTCTTT.

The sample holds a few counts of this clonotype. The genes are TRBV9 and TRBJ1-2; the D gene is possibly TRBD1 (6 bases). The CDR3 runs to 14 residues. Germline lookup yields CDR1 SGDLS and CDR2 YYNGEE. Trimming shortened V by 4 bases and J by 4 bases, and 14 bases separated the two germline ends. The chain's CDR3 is CASSPRDTTYGYTF. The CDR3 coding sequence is TGTGCCAGCAGCCCAAGGGACACCACCTATGGCTACACCTTC. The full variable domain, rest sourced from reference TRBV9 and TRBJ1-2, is DSGVTQTPKHLITATGQRVTLRCSPRSGDLSVYWYQQSLDQGLQFLIQYYNGEERAKGNILERFSAQQFPDLHSELNLSSLELGDSALYFCASSPRDTTYGYTFGSGTRLTVV.

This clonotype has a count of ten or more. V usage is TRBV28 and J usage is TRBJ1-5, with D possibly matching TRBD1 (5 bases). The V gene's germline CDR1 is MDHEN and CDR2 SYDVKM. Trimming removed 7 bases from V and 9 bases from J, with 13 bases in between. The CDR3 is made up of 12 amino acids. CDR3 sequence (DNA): TGTGCCAGCACCTTACCGAGGGGGCCCCAGCATTTT. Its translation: CASTLPRGPQHF.

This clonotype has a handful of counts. The DNA for the CDR3 is TGTGCCACCGAAACGGGGACTACCTACGAGCAGTACGTC. It translates to CATETGTTYEQYV. The V gene is TRBV15, the J gene TRBJ2-7; 7 bases fit TRBD2. The CDR3 sequence is 13 residues long. J lost 2 bases, V lost 8 bases, and 6 bases had no gene match. CDR1 LNHNV and CDR2 YYDKDF come from the germline V gene (reference sequence).

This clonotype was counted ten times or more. As DNA, the CDR3 is TGTGCCAGCAGGCGGCTCGGTTCTAGCACAGATACGCAGTATTTT. Translating it yields CASRRLGSSTDTQYF. V usage is TRBV11-2 and J usage is TRBJ2-3; D is unresolved. In germline, CDR1 is SGHAT, CDR2 FQNNGV. V was cut by 6 bases and J by 0 bases, with 13 bases left in between. The CDR3 extends over 15 amino acids.

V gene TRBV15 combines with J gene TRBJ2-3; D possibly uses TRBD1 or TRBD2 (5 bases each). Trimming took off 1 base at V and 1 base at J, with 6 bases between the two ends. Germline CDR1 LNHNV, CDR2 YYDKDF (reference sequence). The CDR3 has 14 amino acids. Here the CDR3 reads CATSRGGGTDTQYF. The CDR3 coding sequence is TGTGCCACCAGCAGAGGAGGGGGCACAGATACGCAGTATTTT.

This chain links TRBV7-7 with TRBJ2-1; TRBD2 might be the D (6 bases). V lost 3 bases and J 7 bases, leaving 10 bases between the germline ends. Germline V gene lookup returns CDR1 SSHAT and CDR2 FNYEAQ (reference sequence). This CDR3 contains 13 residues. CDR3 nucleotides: TGTGCCAGCAGCTTGGGCGGGATAAATGAGCAGTTCTTC. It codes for CASSLGGINEQFF.

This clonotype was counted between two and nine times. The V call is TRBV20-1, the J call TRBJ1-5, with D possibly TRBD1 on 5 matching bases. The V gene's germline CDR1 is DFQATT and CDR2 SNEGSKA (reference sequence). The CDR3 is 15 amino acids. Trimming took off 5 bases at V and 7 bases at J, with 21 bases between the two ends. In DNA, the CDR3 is TGCAGTGCTGCTGTCCTCTCCCGTGGGGGGCAGCCCCAGCATTTT. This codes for CSAAVLSRGGQPQHF.

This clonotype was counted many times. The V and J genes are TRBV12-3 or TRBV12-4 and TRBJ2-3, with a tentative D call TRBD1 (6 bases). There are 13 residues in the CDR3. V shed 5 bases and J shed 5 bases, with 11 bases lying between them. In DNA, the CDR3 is TGTGCCAGCAGTGGGGGCCTCGGAGATACGCAGTATTTT. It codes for CASSGGLGDTQYF.

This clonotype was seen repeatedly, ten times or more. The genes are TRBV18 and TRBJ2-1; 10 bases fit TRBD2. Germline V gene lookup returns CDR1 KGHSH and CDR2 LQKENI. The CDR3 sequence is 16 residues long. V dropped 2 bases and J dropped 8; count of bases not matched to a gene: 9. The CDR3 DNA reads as TGTGCCAGCTCACCAAACCGTAGCGGGAGGAGGTATGAGCAGTTCTTC. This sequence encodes CASSPNRSGRRYEQFF.

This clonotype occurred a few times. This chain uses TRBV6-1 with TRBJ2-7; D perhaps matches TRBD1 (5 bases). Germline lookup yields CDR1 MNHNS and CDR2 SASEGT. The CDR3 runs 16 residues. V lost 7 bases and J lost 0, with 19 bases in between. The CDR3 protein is CASNTPSDRHSYEQYF. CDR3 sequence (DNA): TGTGCCAGCAATACACCCTCAGACAGACACTCCTACGAGCAGTACTTC.

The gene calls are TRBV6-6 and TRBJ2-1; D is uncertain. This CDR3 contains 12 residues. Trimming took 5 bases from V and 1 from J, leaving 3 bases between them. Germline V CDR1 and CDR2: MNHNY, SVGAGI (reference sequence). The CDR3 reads CASSRSYNEQFF. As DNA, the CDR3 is TGTGCCAGCAGTCGATCCTACAATGAGCAGTTCTTC.

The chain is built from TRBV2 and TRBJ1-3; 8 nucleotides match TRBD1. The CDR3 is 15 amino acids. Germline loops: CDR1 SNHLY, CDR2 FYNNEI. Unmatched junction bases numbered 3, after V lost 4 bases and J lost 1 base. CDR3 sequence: CASSAGGSSGNTIYF. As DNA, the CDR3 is TGTGCCAGCAGTGCAGGGGGCTCATCTGGAAACACCATATATTTT.

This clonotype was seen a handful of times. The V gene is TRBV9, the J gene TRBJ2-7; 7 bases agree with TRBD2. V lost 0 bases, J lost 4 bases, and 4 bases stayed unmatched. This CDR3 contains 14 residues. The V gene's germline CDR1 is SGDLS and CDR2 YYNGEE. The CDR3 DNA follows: TGTGCCAGCAGCGTAGGGGGGACTATGTACGAGCAGTACTTC. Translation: CASSVGGTMYEQYF.

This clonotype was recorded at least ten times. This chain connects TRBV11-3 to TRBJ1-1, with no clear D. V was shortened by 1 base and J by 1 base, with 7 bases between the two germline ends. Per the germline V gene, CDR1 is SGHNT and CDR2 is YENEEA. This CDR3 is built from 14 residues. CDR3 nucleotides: TGTGCCAGCAGCTTAGGACACCGGAACACTGAAGCTTTCTTT. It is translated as CASSLGHRNTEAFF.

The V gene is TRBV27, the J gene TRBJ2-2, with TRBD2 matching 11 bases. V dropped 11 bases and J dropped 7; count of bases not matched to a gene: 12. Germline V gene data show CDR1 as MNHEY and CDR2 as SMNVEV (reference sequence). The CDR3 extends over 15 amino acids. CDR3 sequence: CACNLAGGPVGELFF. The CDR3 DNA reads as TGTGCCTGCAATTTAGCGGGAGGGCCGGTCGGGGAGCTGTTTTTT.